Following are 5 T cell receptor beta chains from one sample sequenced in a study of cytomegalovirus exposure and HLA in healthy donors. Measured with immunoSEQ multiplex PCR; TCRdb has only the in-frame clones, and not every one. The sample has around 95,000 clones, roughly 85% seen once; the top ten hold about 20%. The material sequenced was PBMCs. The receptors derive from a man aged 18 to 30 in good health and CMV-seropositive.

This chain joins TRBV27 and TRBJ2-1; possibly TRBD1 for D (6 bases). Per the germline V gene, CDR1 is MNHEY and CDR2 is SMNVEV (reference sequence). CDR3 size: 15 residues. The V and J ends lost 6 bases and 3 bases respectively, with 15 bases between them. The CDR3 region is CASRTSGTNYNEQFF. The CDR3 nucleotides are TGTGCCAGCAGGACATCCGGGACAAACTACAATGAGCAGTTCTTC.

This sequence joins TRBV5-1 and TRBJ2-3; D is possibly TRBD2 (6 bases). CDR3 length: 15 residues. Germline-derived CDR1 and CDR2 are SGHRS and YFSETQ. Trimming removed 1 base from V and 1 base from J, with 10 bases in between. In DNA form, the CDR3 reads TGCGCCAGCAGCTTGACTAGCACTGGCACAGATACGCAGTATTTT. This sequence encodes CASSLTSTGTDTQYF.

This clone was counted a few times. The J gene is TRBJ2-7, the V gene TRBV6-5; 8 bases align to TRBD2. The CDR3 runs 15 residues. V gave up 0 bases and J gave up 5 bases; unmatched junction bases: 6. Germline V gives CDR1 MNHEY, CDR2 SVGAGI. The CDR3 bases are TGTGCCAGCAGTTACTCCGGGACTAGTCTCCACGAGCAGTACTTC. It codes for CASSYSGTSLHEQYF.

The V gene is TRBV28, the J gene TRBJ1-3; unclear D gene. V was clipped by 5 bases and J by 2 bases, with 7 bases between them. Germline V lookup: CDR1 MDHEN, CDR2 SYDVKM. The CDR3 runs 13 residues. The CDR3 nucleotides read TGTGCCAGCAGTGAGTACCCTGGAAACACCATATATTTT. Translated, it gives CASSEYPGNTIYF.

The J gene is TRBJ1-5, the V gene TRBV30, with 7 bases aligning to TRBD1. Germline V gene lookup returns CDR1 GTSNPN and CDR2 SVGIG (reference sequence). V gave up 1 base and J gave up 5 bases; unmatched junction bases: 2. The CDR3 is 13 amino acids. The CDR3 here is CAWSEGQDQPQHF. The CDR3 DNA reads TGTGCCTGGAGTGAAGGACAGGATCAGCCCCAGCATTTT.